The rows below give T cell receptor beta chains drawn from one sample of a study of blood T cell repertoires in COVID-19. Repertoires were generated with immunoSEQ multiplex PCR, while TCRdb's copy carries only in-frame clones and drops some. The data contain 150,000 or so clones, 79% of them singletons. Sequenced sample: peripheral blood. The receptors stem from a woman between 55 and 75 years old with COVID-19, enrolled during active disease. Both conserved end residues are part of each CDR3. D genes are given only for firm matches. Not every row has a clone size; where given, it reads once, few, many or a size class.

>TRBV5-1|TRBJ2-1|.|TRBD2
TGCGCCAGCAGCTCCCTAGCGGGTGGGGGCAATGAGCAGTTCTTC
CASSSLAGGGNEQFF
>TRBV11-3|TRBJ2-1|.|.
TGTGCCAGCAGCCTCACCGGGATACCTTACAATGAGCAGTTCTTC
CASSLTGIPYNEQFF
>TRBV27|TRBJ1-6|few|TRBD1
TGTGCCAGCAGTTTATCTCGATTTACAGGGGGCTCGGATGGTTCACCCCTCCACTTT
CASSLSRFTGGSDGSPLHF
>TRBV11-2|TRBJ2-3|.|.
TGTGCCAGCACTAAGGTGTTTGGGGGGATCCCAGATACGCAGTATTTT
CASTKVFGGIPDTQYF
>TRBV18|TRBJ2-7|.|TRBD2
TGTGCCAGCTCACCACAGAGCGGGAGGCTCTACGAGCAGTACTTC
CASSPQSGRLYEQYF
>TRBV23-1|TRBJ1-1|.|TRBD1
TGCGCCAGCAGTCCCCCCGACCTGACAGGGATCGAAGGATTGAACACTGAAGCTTTCTTT
CASSPPDLTGIEGLNTEAFF
>TRBV29-1|TRBJ2-7|.|TRBD2
TGCAGCGTTTTAGCGGGAGGGCCATACGAGCAGTACTTC
CSVLAGGPYEQYF
>TRBV7-2|TRBJ1-2|few|.
TGTGCCAGCAGCTTACGGAGTCTCCTCTATGGCTACACCTTC
CASSLRSLLYGYTF
>TRBV5-4|TRBJ2-7|few|TRBD1
TGTGCCAGCAGCACCGACAGGGGATACGAGCAGTACTTC
CASSTDRGYEQYF
>TRBV10-3|TRBJ2-2|.|.
TGTGCCATCAATGCAGGGGCGCACACCGGGGAGCTGTTTTTT
CAINAGAHTGELFF
>TRBV30|TRBJ1-1|.|TRBD1
TGTGCCTGGAGTGTAATAGGGGGCACAGCTTTCTTT
CAWSVIGGTAFF